This T cell receptor beta chain is drawn from a study of blood T cell repertoires in COVID-19. Study overall: Donors in the United States, Italy and Spain gave samples during acute or convalescent COVID-19.

In the authors' workflow: Quantification of nucleated cells was approximated via reference gene primer amplification. Method: immunoSEQ multiplex PCR; TCRdb's copy keeps in-frame clones and lacks some. V and J calls plus clone size are reproduced from that table; the DNA served to infer D and trimming. Of 65,000 to 85,000 clones detected, around 89% appear once; the ten largest clones hold about 21%. This receptor was taken from a human donor in a cohort sampled during active COVID-19. The material sequenced was peripheral blood.

The CDR3 DNA sequence: TGTGCCAGCATTGGGGACAGGGTGGTCGAGCAGTACTTC. Encoded protein: CASIGDRVVEQYF. The J gene is TRBJ2-7, the V gene TRBV28, with 9 bases matching TRBD1. CDR1 is MDHEN and CDR2 is SYDVKM in the germline V gene. V shed 7 bases, J shed 6 bases, and the junction held 7 bases outside the gene matches. The CDR3 extends over 13 amino acids.